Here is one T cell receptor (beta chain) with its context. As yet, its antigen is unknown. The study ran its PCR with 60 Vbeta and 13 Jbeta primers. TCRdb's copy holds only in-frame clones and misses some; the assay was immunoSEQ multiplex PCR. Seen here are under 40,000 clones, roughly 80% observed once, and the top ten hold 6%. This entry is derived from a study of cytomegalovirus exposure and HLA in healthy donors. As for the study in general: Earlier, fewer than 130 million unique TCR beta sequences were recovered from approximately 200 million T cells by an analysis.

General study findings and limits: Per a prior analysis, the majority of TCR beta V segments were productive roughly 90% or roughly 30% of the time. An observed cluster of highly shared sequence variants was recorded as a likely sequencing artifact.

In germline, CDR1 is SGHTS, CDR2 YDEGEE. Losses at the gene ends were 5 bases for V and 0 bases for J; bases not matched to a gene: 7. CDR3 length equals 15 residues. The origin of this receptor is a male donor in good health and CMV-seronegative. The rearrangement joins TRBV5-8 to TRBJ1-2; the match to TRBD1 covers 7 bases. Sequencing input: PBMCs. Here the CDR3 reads CASSQGDRPNYGYTF. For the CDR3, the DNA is TGTGCCAGCAGTCAGGGGGACAGACCTAACTATGGCTACACCTTC.